Listed below are T cell receptor beta chains from one sample, sequenced in a study of T-cell reconstitution after alpha-beta-depleted transplantation in children. TCRdb re-analysed the PCR reads in MiXCR, keeping a single row per CDR3 protein. Of fewer than 250,000 distinct CDR3 sequences in the sample, roughly 7.7% were seen once. The starting material was PBMCs, mostly from graft donor cells, obtained 180 days after TCRalphabeta/CD19-depleted stem cell transplant. The receptor set was obtained from a male patient between 5 and 17 years old who had a stem cell transplant for acute lymphoblastic leukemia, so the T cells may come from the graft donor. Each CDR3 is given with its conserved first and last residue. Fields, in order: V gene, CDR3 protein.

TRBV5-1 | CASSRSTSGPTDTQYF
TRBV10-3 | CAISDASLGDTQYF
TRBV6-5 | CASSSRGPSYEQYF
TRBV4-2 | CASSQEPGTGGRTTNEKLFF
TRBV7-8 | CASSFSGRAEDTQYF
TRBV29-1 | CSVTGYSYEQYF
TRBV10-3 | CAITQGEGQPQHF
TRBV6-2/TRBV6-3 | CASSYSPHYEQYF
TRBV20-1 | CSARGTGGYEQYF
TRBV19 | CASSIDYPAYEQYF
TRBV9 | CASSVANRGTYNEQFF
TRBV10-2 | CASSEPESFQETQYF
TRBV7-3 | CASSYAGTGAPAFF
TRBV7-2 | CASSLEARGFDTQYF
TRBV6-5 | CASSPSGESNQPQHF
TRBV6-5 | CASSYSSTPSYGYTF
TRBV18 | CASSPALISTDTEAFF
TRBV6-5 | CASSYWGLYGYTF
TRBV12-3/TRBV12-4 | CASSLWLAGGFTGELFF
TRBV3-1 | CASSQYREGQETQYF
TRBV29-1 | CSVSGPPLGELFF
TRBV12-3/TRBV12-4 | CASRFDSQSNTGELFF
TRBV15 | CATSIQRGRTDTQYF
TRBV5-6 | CASSLLEPNTEAFF
TRBV7-2 | CASSFRGSSTDTQYF
TRBV27 | CASARGRVTNEKLFF
TRBV12-3/TRBV12-4 | CASTASKNIQYF
TRBV7-9 | CASSPPWTSSYEQYF
TRBV21-1 | CASSKVRNVQGGWNTEAFF
TRBV19 | CASTPSAGRNTIYF
TRBV5-6 | CASSLERFEAFF
TRBV28 | CASSLPDRREGYTF
TRBV5-6 | CASSFFLHGPGDTQYF
TRBV7-3 | CASSSWTGAGELFF
TRBV18 | CASSPTRVDTQYF
TRBV5-1 | CASSPRGPANTGELFF
TRBV13 | CASSLGASDHTQYF
TRBV6-1 | CASSANSPLHF
TRBV10-3 | CAITTGDPFNTQYF
TRBV5-1 | CASSLPSAGGELFF
TRBV5-1 | CASSLDRTSYTF
TRBV12-3/TRBV12-4 | CASSLWHAQPQHF
TRBV7-8 | CASSLMPGQGAYEQYF
TRBV6-4 | CASSVQPNTEAFF
TRBV27 | CASSTGGMNTEAFF
TRBV20-1 | CSALAGAYNEQFF
TRBV3-1 | CASSQVWSAEAFF
TRBV12-3/TRBV12-4 | CASRGQGTGYEQYF
TRBV7-2 | CASSLGLAGLGDTQYF
TRBV4-3 | CASSQDPHGGSHSDTQYF
TRBV27 | CASSFQGALNTEAFF
TRBV7-8 | CASSSGLAGFF
TRBV7-2 | CASSLAPSGGAYTQYF
TRBV9 | CASSVGGGSTDTQYF
TRBV5-1 | CASSLVTRGVLINEQFF